These 8 T cell receptor beta chains were all obtained from the same sample, sequenced in a study of T cells in narcolepsy. This table comes from immunoSEQ multiplex PCR, and its TCRdb copy is limited to in-frame clones, with some not included. This repertoire shows 25,000 to 30,000 clones, more than 75% found once; its top ten account for around 3.7%. The sample taken for sequencing was CD45RA- memory CD4+ T cells from PBMCs. The receptors shown here come from a human donor with narcolepsy.

V and J are TRBV9 and TRBJ2-2; D might be TRBD1 (5 bases). The CDR3 spans 16 residues. Between the trimmed V and J ends, which lost 3 bases and 1 base, there was a span of 13 bases. The germline V gene encodes CDR1 SGDLS and CDR2 YYNGEE. CDR3 coding DNA: TGTGCCAGCAGCGCACATGCCGACAGGAACACCGGGGAGCTGTTTTTT. Amino acid sequence: CASSAHADRNTGELFF.

This chain joins TRBV6-1 and TRBJ1-2, with D unclear. This CDR3 has 14 residues. CDR1 is MNHNS and CDR2 is SASEGT in the germline V gene. V was clipped by 4 bases and J by 5 bases, with 14 bases between them. CDR3 residues: CASSVIGDRYGYTF. The CDR3 bases are TGTGCCAGCAGTGTAATCGGGGATCGGTATGGCTACACCTTC.

The chain recombines TRBV6-5 with TRBJ2-7; D not certain. The V end was cut by 0 bases, the J end by 4 bases, with 16 bases between. The CDR3 is 16 residues long. Germline CDR1 is MNHEY and CDR2 is SVGAGI. The CDR3 spells CASSYSPRQALYEQYF. The CDR3 bases are TGTGCCAGCAGTTACTCTCCTAGGCAGGCGCTGTACGAGCAGTACTTC.

The J gene is TRBJ1-2, the V gene TRBV10-3, with TRBD1 matching over 10 bases. The V gene's germline CDR1 is ENHRY and CDR2 SYGVKD. V dropped 6 bases and J dropped 1; count of bases not matched to a gene: 8. This CDR3 has 16 amino acids. Written as DNA, the CDR3 is TGTGCCATCAGGGAGACAGGGGGCAGGGGTAACTATGGCTACACCTTC. It encodes CAIRETGGRGNYGYTF.

The gene calls are TRBV6-1 and TRBJ1-2; no reliable D call. Trimming removed 4 bases at V and 7 bases at J, with 10 bases between. CDR1 and CDR2 (germline): MNHNS, SASEGT. The CDR3 is 12 amino acids. The CDR3 is CASSGGSRGYTF. CDR3 DNA: TGTGCCAGCAGTGGGGGATCGCGTGGCTACACCTTC.

This sequence joins TRBV10-1 and TRBJ2-1; a possible D gene is TRBD2 (6 bases). CDR1 is WNHNN, CDR2 SYGVQD, per germline (reference sequence). V was trimmed by 4 bases and J by 15 bases, leaving 13 bases between them. The CDR3 runs 11 residues. CDR3 in DNA: TGCGCCAGCAGTGGCGGGGACCGAGTGTTCTTC. Translation gives CASSGGDRVFF.

The genes are TRBV6-1 and TRBJ2-7; either TRBD1 or TRBD2 may supply D (5 bases each). Germline CDR1 is MNHNS and CDR2 is SASEGT. V gave up 3 bases and J gave up 2 bases, with 14 bases separating them. This CDR3 comprises 15 residues. CDR3 coding DNA: TGTGCCAGCAGTGACTCCGGGGCAGGGACCTACGAGCAGTACTTC. Its protein is CASSDSGAGTYEQYF.

The chain combines TRBV13 with TRBJ1-1; D is possibly TRBD1 (5 bases). The CDR3 loop spans 14 amino acids. In germline, CDR1 is PRHDT, CDR2 FYEKMQ (reference sequence). V was cut by 5 bases and J by 4 bases, with 14 bases left in between. CDR3 nucleotides: TGTGCCAGCAGCCGGTCGACGGGGACCACTGAAGCTTTCTTT. Residues: CASSRSTGTTEAFF.